Here is one T cell receptor (beta chain) with its context. The antigen it recognizes is unknown. Qualities for individual bases were not recorded, and no much larger clone is one base off. The protocol used for the library was the immunoSEQ multiplex PCR assay. TCRdb took over this immuneACCESS table, retaining in-frame rearrangements with V and J assigned. Such tables are incomplete; in checked studies, under half of the missing clones stem from an unresolved V gene, and the remainder is unexplained. This sample gives some 150,000 clones in total; around 96% of them show up just once. The ten largest clonotypes hold approximately 1% of the sample. These data are taken from a study of control samples from healthy donors and cancer patients (dated by TCRdb to the early 2020s). The junction carries 8 bases between V and J, which are trimmed by 2 bases and 2 bases respectively. The cysteine opens and the phenylalanine closes a CDR3 of 13 amino acids. Kept here is only the CDR3 DNA, which spans 39 bases and is read in frame from base 1. Via the germline V gene, CDR1 is SGDLS and CDR2 YYNGEE.

The source is a woman in her 30s in good health. Rearrangement joined TRBV9 to TRBJ2-7; there is no confident call for the D gene. The material sequenced was blood. CDR3 sequence: CASSVAPTYEQYF. The nucleotides are TGTGCCAGCAGCGTGGCACCTACCTACGAGCAGTACTTC.